This T cell receptor (beta chain) is from a study of Graves' ophthalmopathy and Graves' hyperthyroidism. Study-level findings and limits: The blood repertoire also included most expanded thyroid clonotypes above 0.001 frequency.

The authors amplified TCR beta CDR3 regions, and they did so from RNA transcripts for repertoire sequencing. Second-round multiplex PCR came after a first-round RT-PCR that employed HTBI primers. TCRdb independently ran MiXCR on the multiplex PCR reads; one entry per CDR3 protein. The sample lists some 240,000 distinct CDR3 sequences; around 50% were seen once. Germline V gives CDR1 MDHEN, CDR2 SYDVKM. Trimming took off 11 bases at V and 5 bases at J, with 9 bases between the two ends. The CDR3 loop spans 10 amino acids. On this clonotype: The antigen remains undetermined.

V and J are TRBV28 and TRBJ2-5, with D possibly being TRBD1 (5 bases). What was sequenced was peripheral blood. The TCR originated in an adult man with Graves' ophthalmopathy. CDR3 sequence reads: CASGMETQYF. The CDR3, as DNA: TGTGCCTCAGGGATGGAGACCCAGTACTTC.